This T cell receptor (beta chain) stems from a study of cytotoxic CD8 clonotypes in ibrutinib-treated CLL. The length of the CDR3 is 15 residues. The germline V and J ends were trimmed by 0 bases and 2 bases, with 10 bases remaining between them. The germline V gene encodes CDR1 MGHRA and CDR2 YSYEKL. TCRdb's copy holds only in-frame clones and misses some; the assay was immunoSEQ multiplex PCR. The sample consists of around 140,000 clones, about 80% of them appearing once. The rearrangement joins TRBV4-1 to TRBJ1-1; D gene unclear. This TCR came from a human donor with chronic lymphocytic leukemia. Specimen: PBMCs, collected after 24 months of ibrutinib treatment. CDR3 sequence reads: CASSQDRQFNTEAFF. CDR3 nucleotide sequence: TGCGCCAGCAGCCAAGATAGGCAGTTTAACACTGAAGCTTTCTTT.